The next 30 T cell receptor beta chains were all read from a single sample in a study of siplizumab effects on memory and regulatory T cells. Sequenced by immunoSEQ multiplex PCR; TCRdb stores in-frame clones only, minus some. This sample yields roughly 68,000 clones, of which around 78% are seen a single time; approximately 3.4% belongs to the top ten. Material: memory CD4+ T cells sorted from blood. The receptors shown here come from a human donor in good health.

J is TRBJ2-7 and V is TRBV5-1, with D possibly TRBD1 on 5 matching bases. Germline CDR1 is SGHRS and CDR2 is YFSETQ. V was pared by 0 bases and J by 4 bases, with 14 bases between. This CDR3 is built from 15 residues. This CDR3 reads CASSLDSPGSYEQYF. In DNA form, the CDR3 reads TGCGCCAGCAGCTTGGATAGTCCAGGGTCGTACGAGCAGTACTTC.

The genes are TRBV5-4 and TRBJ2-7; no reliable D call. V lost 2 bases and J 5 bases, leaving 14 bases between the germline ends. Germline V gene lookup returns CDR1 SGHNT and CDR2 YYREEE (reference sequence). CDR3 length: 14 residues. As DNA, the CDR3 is TGTGCCAGCAGCTTATGGCTAGATCGGGACGAGCAGTACTTC. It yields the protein CASSLWLDRDEQYF.

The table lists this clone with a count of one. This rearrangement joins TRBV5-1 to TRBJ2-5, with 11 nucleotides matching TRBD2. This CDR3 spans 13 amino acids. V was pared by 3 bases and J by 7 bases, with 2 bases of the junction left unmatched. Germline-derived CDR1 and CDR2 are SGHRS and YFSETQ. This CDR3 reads CASSSTSGTTQYF. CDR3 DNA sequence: TGCGCCAGCAGCTCGACTAGCGGGACGACCCAGTACTTC.

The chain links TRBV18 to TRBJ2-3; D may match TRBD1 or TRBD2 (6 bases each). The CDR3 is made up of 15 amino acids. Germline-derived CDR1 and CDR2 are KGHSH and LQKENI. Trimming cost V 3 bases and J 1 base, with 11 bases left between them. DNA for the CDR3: TGTGCCAGCTCACCGACAGGACTACGCACAGATACGCAGTATTTT. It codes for CASSPTGLRTDTQYF. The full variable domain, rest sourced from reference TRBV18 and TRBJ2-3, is NAGVMQNPRHLVRRRGQEARLRCSPMKGHSHVYWYRQLPEEGLKFMVYLQKENIIDESGMPKERFSAEFPKEGPSILRIQQVVRGDSAAYFCASSPTGLRTDTQYFGPGTRLTVL.

The CDR3 here is CASSIGQSPGNTIYF. CDR3 sequence (DNA): TGTGCCAGTAGTATCGGGCAGAGCCCTGGAAACACCATATATTTT. The gene calls are TRBV19 and TRBJ1-3; D gene uncertain. With 3 bases removed from V and 2 bases from J, the gap between germline ends came to 11 bases. The length of the CDR3 is 15 residues. CDR1 LNHDA and CDR2 SQIVND come from the germline V gene (reference sequence). The whole variable domain, filled in from reference TRBV19 and TRBJ1-3, reads DGGITQSPKYLFRKEGQNVTLSCEQNLNHDAMYWYRQDPGQGLRLIYYSQIVNDFQKGDIAEGYSVSREKKESFPLTVTSAQKNPTAFYLCASSIGQSPGNTIYFGEGSWLTVV.

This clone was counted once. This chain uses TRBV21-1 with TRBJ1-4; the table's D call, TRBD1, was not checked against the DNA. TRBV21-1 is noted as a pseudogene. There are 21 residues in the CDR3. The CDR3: CASFLGLYGTGWRSTNEKLFF. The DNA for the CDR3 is TGTGCCAGTTTCTTGGGACTTTATGGGACAGGGTGGAGATCAACTAATGAAAAACTGTTTTTT.

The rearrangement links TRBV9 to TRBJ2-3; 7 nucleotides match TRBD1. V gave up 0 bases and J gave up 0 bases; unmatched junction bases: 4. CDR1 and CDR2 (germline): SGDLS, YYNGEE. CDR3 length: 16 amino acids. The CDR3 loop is CASSVAGTASTDTQYF. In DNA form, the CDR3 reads TGTGCCAGCAGCGTAGCCGGGACAGCTAGCACAGATACGCAGTATTTT.

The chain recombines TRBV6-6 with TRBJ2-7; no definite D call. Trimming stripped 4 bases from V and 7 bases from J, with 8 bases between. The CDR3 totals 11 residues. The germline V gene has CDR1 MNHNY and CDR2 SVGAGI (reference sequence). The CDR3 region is CASSLQREQYF. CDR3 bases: TGTGCCAGCAGTTTACAACGGGAGCAGTACTTC.

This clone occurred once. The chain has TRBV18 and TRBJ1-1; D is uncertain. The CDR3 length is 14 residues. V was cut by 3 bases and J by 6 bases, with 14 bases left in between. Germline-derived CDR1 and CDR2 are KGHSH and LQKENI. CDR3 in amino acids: CASSPSNRFAEAFF. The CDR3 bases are TGTGCCAGCTCACCCTCGAACAGATTCGCTGAAGCTTTCTTT.

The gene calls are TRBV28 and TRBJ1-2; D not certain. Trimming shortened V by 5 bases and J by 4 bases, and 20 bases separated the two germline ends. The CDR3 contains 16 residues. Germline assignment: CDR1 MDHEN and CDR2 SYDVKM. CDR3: CASSIFQKGVGYGYTF. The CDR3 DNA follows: TGTGCCAGCAGTATCTTCCAGAAGGGAGTTGGCTATGGCTACACCTTC.

CDR3 loop: CATSPGPGGTDTQYF. As DNA, the CDR3 is TGCGCCACCAGTCCGGGGCCCGGTGGGACAGATACGCAGTATTTT. V is TRBV4-1 and J is TRBJ2-3, with D perhaps TRBD1 or TRBD2 (5 bases each). Trimming took off 10 bases at V and 3 bases at J, with 20 bases between the two ends. Germline lookup yields CDR1 MGHRA and CDR2 YSYEKL. The CDR3 runs to 15 residues.

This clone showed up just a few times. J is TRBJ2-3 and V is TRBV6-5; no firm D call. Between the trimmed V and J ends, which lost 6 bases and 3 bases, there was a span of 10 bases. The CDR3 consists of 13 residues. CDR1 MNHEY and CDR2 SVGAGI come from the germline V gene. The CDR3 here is CASSAPATDTQYF. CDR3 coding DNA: TGTGCCAGCAGCGCCCCCGCGACAGATACGCAGTATTTT.

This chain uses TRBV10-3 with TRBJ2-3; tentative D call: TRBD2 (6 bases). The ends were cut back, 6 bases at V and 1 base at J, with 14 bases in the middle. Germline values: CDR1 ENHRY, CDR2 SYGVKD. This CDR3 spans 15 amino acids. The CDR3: CAISSTGDRTDTQYF. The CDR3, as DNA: TGTGCCATCAGCTCTACGGGGGACCGCACAGATACGCAGTATTTT.

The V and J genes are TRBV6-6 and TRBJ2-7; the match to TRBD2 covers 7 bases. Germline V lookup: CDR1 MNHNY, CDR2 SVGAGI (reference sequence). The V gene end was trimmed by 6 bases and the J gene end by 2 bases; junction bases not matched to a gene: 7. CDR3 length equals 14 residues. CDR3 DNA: TGTGCCAGCAGCCGAGCGGGACCCGCCTACGAGCAGTACTTC. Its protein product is CASSRAGPAYEQYF.

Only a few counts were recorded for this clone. The CDR3 region is CASSLEDLRSLGTQYF. The CDR3 coding sequence is TGTGCCAGCAGCTTAGAAGACCTCCGAAGTCTCGGTACGCAGTATTTT. The rearrangement joins TRBV11-1 to TRBJ2-3; the D is unclear. The CDR3 has 16 residues. The V end lost 1 base, the J end lost 8 bases, and 19 bases lay between the germline ends. From germline, CDR1 is SGHAT and CDR2 FQDESV (reference sequence).

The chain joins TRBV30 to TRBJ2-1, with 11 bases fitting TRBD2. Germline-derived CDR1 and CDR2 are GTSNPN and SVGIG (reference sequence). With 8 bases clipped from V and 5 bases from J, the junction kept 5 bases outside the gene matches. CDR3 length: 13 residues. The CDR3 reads CASPGLADNEQFF. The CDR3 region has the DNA TGTGCCAGCCCGGGACTAGCGGACAATGAGCAGTTCTTC.

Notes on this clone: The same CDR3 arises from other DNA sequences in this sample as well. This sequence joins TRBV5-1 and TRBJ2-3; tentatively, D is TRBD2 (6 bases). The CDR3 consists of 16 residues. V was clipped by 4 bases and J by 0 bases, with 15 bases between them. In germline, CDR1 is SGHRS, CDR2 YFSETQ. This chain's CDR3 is CASSPRPSGSTDTQYF. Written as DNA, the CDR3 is TGCGCCAGCAGCCCGCGGCCCAGCGGGAGCACAGATACGCAGTATTTT.

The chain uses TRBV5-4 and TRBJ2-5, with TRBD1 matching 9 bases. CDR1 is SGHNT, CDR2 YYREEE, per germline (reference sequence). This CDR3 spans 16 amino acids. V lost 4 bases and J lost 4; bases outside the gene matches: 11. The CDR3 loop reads CASSTGGLPGGETQYF. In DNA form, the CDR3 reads TGTGCCAGCAGCACAGGGGGCCTACCTGGTGGAGAGACCCAGTACTTC.

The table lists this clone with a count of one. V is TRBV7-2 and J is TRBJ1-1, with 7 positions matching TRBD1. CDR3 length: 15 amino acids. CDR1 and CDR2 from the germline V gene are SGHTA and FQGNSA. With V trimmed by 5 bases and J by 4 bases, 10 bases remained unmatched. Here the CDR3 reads CASSTQGGSGTEAFF. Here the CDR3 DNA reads TGTGCCAGCAGCACTCAGGGGGGGTCGGGCACTGAAGCTTTCTTT.

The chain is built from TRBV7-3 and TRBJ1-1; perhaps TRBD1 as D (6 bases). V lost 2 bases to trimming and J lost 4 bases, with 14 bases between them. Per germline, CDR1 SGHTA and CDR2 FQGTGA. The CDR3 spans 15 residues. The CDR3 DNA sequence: TGTGCCAGCAGCTTAGTGTATCAGGGGAGCACTGAAGCTTTCTTT. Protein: CASSLVYQGSTEAFF.

The CDR3 here is CASSSRDGVGNEQFF. As DNA, the CDR3 is TGTGCCAGCAGTTCAAGGGACGGAGTCGGCAATGAGCAGTTCTTC. The V gene is TRBV7-6, the J gene TRBJ2-1; D could derive from TRBD1 or TRBD2 (5 bases each). The CDR3 has 15 amino acids. The V and J ends lost 6 bases and 6 bases respectively, with 18 bases between them. The germline V gene encodes CDR1 SGHVS and CDR2 FNYEAQ.

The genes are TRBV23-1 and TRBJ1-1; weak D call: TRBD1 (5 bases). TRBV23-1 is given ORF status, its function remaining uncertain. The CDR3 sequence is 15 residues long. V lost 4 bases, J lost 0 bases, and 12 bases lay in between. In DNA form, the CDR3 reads TGCGCCAGCAGTCTGGGGGACGCCGTGAACACTGAAGCTTTCTTT. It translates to CASSLGDAVNTEAFF.

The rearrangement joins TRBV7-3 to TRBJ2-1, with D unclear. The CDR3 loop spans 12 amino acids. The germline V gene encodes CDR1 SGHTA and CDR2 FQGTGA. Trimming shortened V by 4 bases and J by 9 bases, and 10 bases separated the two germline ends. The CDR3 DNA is TGTGCCAGCAGCTCTCCTGACGGTGAGCAGTTCTTC. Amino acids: CASSSPDGEQFF. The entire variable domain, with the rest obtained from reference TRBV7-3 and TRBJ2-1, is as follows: GAGVSQTPSNKVTEKGKYVELRCDPISGHTALYWYRQSLGQGPEFLIYFQGTGAADDSGLPNDRFFAVRPEGSVSTLKIQRTERGDSAVYLCASSSPDGEQFFGPGTRLTVL.

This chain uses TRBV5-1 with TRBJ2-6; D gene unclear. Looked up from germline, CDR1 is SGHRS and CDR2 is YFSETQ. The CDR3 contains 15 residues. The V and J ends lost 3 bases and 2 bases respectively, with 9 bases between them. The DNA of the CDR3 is TGCGCCAGCAGCTCCGGCTTTCCTGGGGCCAACGTCCTGACTTTC. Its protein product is CASSSGFPGANVLTF.

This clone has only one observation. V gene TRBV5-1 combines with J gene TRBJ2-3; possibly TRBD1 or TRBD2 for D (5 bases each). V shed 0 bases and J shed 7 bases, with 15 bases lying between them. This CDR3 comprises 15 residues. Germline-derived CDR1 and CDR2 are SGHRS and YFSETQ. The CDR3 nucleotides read TGCGCCAGCAGCTTGGAGGGGACCCTTTCCCATACGCAGTATTTT. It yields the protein CASSLEGTLSHTQYF.

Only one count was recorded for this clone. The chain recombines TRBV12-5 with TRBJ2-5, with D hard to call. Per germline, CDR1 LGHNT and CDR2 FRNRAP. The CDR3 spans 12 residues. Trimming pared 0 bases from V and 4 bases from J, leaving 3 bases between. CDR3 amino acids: CASGLVTETQYF. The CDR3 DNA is TGTGCTAGTGGTTTGGTAACAGAGACCCAGTACTTC.

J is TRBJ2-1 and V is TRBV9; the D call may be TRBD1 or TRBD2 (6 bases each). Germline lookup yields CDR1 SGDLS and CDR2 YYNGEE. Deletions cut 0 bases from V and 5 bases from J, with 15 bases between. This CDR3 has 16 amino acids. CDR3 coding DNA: TGTGCCAGCAGCGTAGATGGAGGGGGGTTAAACAATGAGCAGTTCTTC. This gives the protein CASSVDGGGLNNEQFF.

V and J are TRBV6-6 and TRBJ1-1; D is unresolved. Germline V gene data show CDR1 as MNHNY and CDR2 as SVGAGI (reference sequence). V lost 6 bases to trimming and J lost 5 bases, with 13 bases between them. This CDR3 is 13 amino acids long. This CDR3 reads CASRERVSTEAFF. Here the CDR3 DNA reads TGTGCCAGCAGGGAGAGGGTTAGTACTGAAGCTTTCTTT.

In DNA, the CDR3 is TGTGCCAGCAGTTCGGACAGGGAAGACTATGGCTACACCTTC. Amino acids: CASSSDREDYGYTF. This chain joins TRBV6-5 and TRBJ1-2, with 8 nucleotides matching TRBD1. Germline CDR1 is MNHEY and CDR2 is SVGAGI. Trimming at V came to 4 bases and at J to 3 bases, leaving 4 bases not matched to a gene. The length of the CDR3 is 14 residues.

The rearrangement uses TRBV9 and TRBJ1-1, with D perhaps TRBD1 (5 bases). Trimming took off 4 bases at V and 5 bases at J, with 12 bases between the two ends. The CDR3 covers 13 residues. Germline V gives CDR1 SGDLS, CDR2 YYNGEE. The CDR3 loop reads CASSSGDPTEAFF. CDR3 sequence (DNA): TGTGCCAGCAGCTCGGGGGACCCAACTGAAGCTTTCTTT.